The clone carrying this T cell receptor beta chain was recorded only once. The record originates from a study of cytomegalovirus exposure and HLA in healthy donors. Germline CDR1 is MNHNS and CDR2 is SASEGT. The V gene end was trimmed by 2 bases and the J gene end by 3 bases; junction bases not matched to a gene: 15. This CDR3 spans 19 amino acids. The PCR contained 60 Vbeta and 13 Jbeta primers. Using immunoSEQ multiplex PCR, the repertoire was profiled, and TCRdb retains in-frame clones only, with some absent. This sample has 90,000 to 100,000 clones; 60% to 80% occur once, and the top ten carry 7.7%.

The sample taken for sequencing was PBMCs. This receptor was obtained from a female donor in good health and CMV-seronegative. This rearrangement joins TRBV6-1 to TRBJ2-5, with TRBD2 identical over 10 bases. This CDR3 reads CASSELLGSGRPSEETQYF. In DNA form, the CDR3 reads TGTGCCAGCAGTGAATTGTTGGGTAGCGGGAGGCCATCGGAAGAGACCCAGTACTTC.